Described below is a single TCR beta chain sequence and its context. Authors' processing steps: Nucleated cell number was recorded as an estimate derived from reference gene primer amplification. The method was immunoSEQ multiplex PCR; TCRdb's version includes in-frame clones alone and lacks a portion of them. Clonal size and the V and J genes are those of that table, whereas D and trimming came from the DNA. In the table there are approximately 180,000 clones, around 80% of which are singletons. Germline loops: CDR1 LGHDT, CDR2 YNNKEL (reference sequence). CDR3 length: 16 amino acids. V was pared by 3 bases and J by 3 bases, with 5 bases of the junction left unmatched. This sample is part of a study of blood T cell repertoires in COVID-19. Across the whole study: Acute and convalescent COVID-19 samples came from the United States, Italy and Spain. PBMCs, B-cell-depleted T cells, or T cells provided the cDNA or gDNA that made up the material.

The chain employs TRBV3-1 (or the pseudogene TRBV3-2) and TRBJ1-4; 9 positions match TRBD1. Sequencing used peripheral blood. This receptor was taken from a woman aged 70 to 79 with acute or convalescent COVID-19. The CDR3 sequence is CASSQITGGPNEKLFF. The CDR3 DNA sequence: TGTGCCAGCAGCCAGATTACAGGGGGCCCTAATGAAAAACTGTTTTTT.